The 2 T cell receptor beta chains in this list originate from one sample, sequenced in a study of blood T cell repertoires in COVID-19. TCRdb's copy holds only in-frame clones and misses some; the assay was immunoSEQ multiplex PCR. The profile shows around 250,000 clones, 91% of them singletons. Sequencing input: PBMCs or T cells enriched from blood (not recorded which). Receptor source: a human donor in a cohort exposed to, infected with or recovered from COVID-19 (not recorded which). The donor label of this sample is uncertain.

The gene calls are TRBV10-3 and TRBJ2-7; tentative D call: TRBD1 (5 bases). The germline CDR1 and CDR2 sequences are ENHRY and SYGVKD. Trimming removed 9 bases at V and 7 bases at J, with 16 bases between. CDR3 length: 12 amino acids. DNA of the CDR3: TGTGCCATTGCCTACGAAAGGGGTGAGCAGTACTTC. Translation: CAIAYERGEQYF.

The CDR3 sequence is CASSPATYNEQFF. CDR3 sequence (DNA): TGTGCCAGCTCACCAGCTACCTACAATGAGCAGTTCTTC. The chain recombines TRBV18 with TRBJ2-1; D is unclear. Germline V gene lookup returns CDR1 KGHSH and CDR2 LQKENI. This CDR3 contains 13 residues. Trimming shortened V by 2 bases and J by 2 bases, and 4 bases separated the two germline ends.